This T cell receptor (beta chain) comes out of a study of T cell repertoires in ileal Crohn's disease. Study information: At surgery, more than 30% of patients smoked, with median disease duration 7.9 years. M6 samples are neoterminal ileum biopsies from postoperative colonoscopy.

Repertoires were generated with immunoSEQ multiplex PCR, while TCRdb's copy carries only in-frame clones and drops some. Among about 59,000 clones listed, about 88% were seen once. The V and J ends lost 4 bases and 5 bases respectively, with 11 bases between them. Germline V CDR1 and CDR2: SGHDN, FVKESK. The CDR3 is made up of 13 amino acids. The sample's time point: neoterminal ileum biopsy at postoperative endoscopy, about 6 months after surgery. The sample consisted of ileal tissue. The sequence came from an adult with Crohn's disease. The chain is built from TRBV14 and TRBJ2-5; no firm D call. The CDR3 nucleotides are TGTGCCAGCAGCCCGAACATTGTGGAGACCCAGTACTTC. Its protein product is CASSPNIVETQYF. The whole variable domain, remainder taken from reference TRBV14 and TRBJ2-5, is EAGVTQFPSHSVIEKGQTVTLRCDPISGHDNLYWYRRVMGKEIKFLLHFVKESKQDESGMPNNRFLAERTGGTYSTLKVQPAELEDSGVYFCASSPNIVETQYFGPGTRLLVL.